A selection of T cell receptor beta chains follows, all from one sample in a study of a mutant IDH1 vaccine in newly diagnosed glioma. The antigens these receptors bind are not known. The data were produced by immunoSEQ multiplex PCR, yet TCRdb's version contains in-frame clones alone and is incomplete. Of around 40,000 clones listed, around four fifths were seen once; the top ten hold less than 6.5%. Sequences were derived from PBMCs, sampled from a glioma patient whose treatment included an IDH1 peptide vaccine. The receptors were gathered from a man between 45 and 60 years old with glioma. CDR3s include the opening cysteine and the closing phenylalanine or tryptophan. The D gene is left open where the match is weak. Clone sizes are given selectively: once, few, many, or a class where the clone is expanded.

j_gene | abundance | v_gene | d_gene | CDR3aa | CDR3nt
TRBJ1-2 | . | TRBV19 | . | CATTRGAGGYTF | TGTGCCACTACCCGGGGCGCGGGGGGCTACACCTTC
TRBJ2-1 | few | TRBV4-2 | TRBD1 | CASSQFDRGNEQFF | TGTGCCAGCAGCCAATTCGACAGGGGCAATGAGCAGTTCTTC
TRBJ1-6 | . | TRBV19 | TRBD1 | CASGHGTGFSPLHF | TGTGCCAGTGGCCACGGGACAGGGTTTTCACCCCTCCACTTT
TRBJ2-1 | . | TRBV4-1 | . | CASSPLGNEQFF | TGCGCCAGCAGCCCCTTGGGCAATGAGCAGTTCTTC
TRBJ2-1 | once | TRBV2 | TRBD1 | CASSERGLENEQFF | TGTGCCAGCAGTGAAAGGGGGCTCGAGAATGAGCAGTTCTTC
TRBJ1-2 | . | TRBV30 | . | CAWSYTPARGYTF | TGTGCCTGGAGTTACACCCCCGCTCGGGGCTACACCTTC
TRBJ1-2 | . | TRBV30 | . | CAWSLTGLGYTF | TGTGCCTGGAGTCTCACAGGCCTAGGCTACACCTTC
TRBJ1-1 | . | TRBV27 | . | CASSLSGTLSEAFF | TGTGCCAGCAGTTTATCCGGGACACTATCTGAAGCTTTCTTT
TRBJ1-5 | . | TRBV6-5 | . | CASSPSRGQPQHF | TGTGCCAGCAGTCCATCCAGGGGTCAGCCCCAGCATTTT
TRBJ2-5 | . | TRBV7-2 | . | CASSLGPQETQYF | TGTGCCAGCAGCCTCGGGCCCCAAGAGACCCAGTACTTC
TRBJ1-2 | . | TRBV6-1 | . | CASSAGSTRYGYTF | TGTGCCAGCAGTGCTGGATCTACCCGTTATGGCTACACCTTC
TRBJ1-2 | . | TRBV5-1 | TRBD1 | CASSLVTGGDGYTF | TGCGCCAGCAGCCTGGTTACAGGGGGGGATGGCTACACCTTC
TRBJ2-1 | once | TRBV27 | TRBD1 | CASSLGRGNEQFF | TGTGCCAGCAGTTTGGGCAGGGGGAATGAGCAGTTCTTC
TRBJ2-7 | . | TRBV9 | TRBD2 | CASSVPSGLEQYF | TGTGCCAGCAGCGTCCCTAGCGGGCTCGAGCAGTACTTC
TRBJ1-3 | few | TRBV7-7 | TRBD1 | CASSAGTGRGNTIYF | TGTGCTAGCAGCGCAGGGACAGGGAGAGGAAACACCATATATTTT
TRBJ1-5 | . | TRBV25-1 | TRBD1 | CASSPPGQGSNQPQHF | TGTGCCAGCAGTCCCCCCGGACAGGGAAGCAATCAGCCCCAGCATTTT
TRBJ2-7 | . | TRBV30 | . | CAWSGGEQYF | TGTGCCTGGTCAGGGGGGGAGCAGTACTTC
TRBJ1-1 | . | TRBV19 | TRBD1 | CASSHRDRGDAEAFF | TGTGCCAGTAGCCATCGGGACAGGGGAGACGCTGAAGCTTTCTTT
TRBJ1-5 | few | TRBV2 | . | CASRRGNQPQHF | TGTGCCAGCCGAAGGGGCAATCAGCCCCAGCATTTT
TRBJ1-5 | . | TRBV7-8 | . | CASSLPGGNQPQHF | TGTGCCAGCAGTTTACCCGGCGGGAATCAGCCCCAGCATTTT
TRBJ1-2 | few | TRBV7-9 | TRBD1 | CASSKGQLNYGYTF | TGTGCCAGCAGCAAGGGACAGCTAAACTATGGCTACACCTTC
TRBJ2-1 | medium-sized | TRBV5-4 | . | CASSIRGGNRDNEQFF | TGTGCCAGCAGCATCAGGGGAGGGAATCGGGACAATGAGCAGTTCTTC
TRBJ2-5 | . | TRBV5-1 | TRBD1 | CASSFIRGTDQETQYF | TGCGCCAGCAGCTTCATTAGGGGGACAGACCAAGAGACCCAGTACTTC
TRBJ2-6 | . | TRBV9 | TRBD1 | CASSSGTGLGGANVLTF | TGTGCCAGCAGCTCCGGGACAGGGCTAGGTGGGGCCAACGTCCTGACTTTC
TRBJ1-1 | . | TRBV2 | . | CASKGEGNTEAFF | TGTGCCAGCAAAGGGGAGGGCAACACTGAAGCTTTCTTT
TRBJ2-2 | . | TRBV5-4 | . | CASSSRSPNTGELFF | TGTGCCAGCAGCTCCCGGTCACCTAACACCGGGGAGCTGTTTTTT
TRBJ2-7 | . | TRBV6-1 | . | CASTTASPSSYEQYF | TGTGCCAGCACTACCGCTAGCCCCAGCTCCTACGAGCAGTACTTC
TRBJ2-2 | . | TRBV5-6 | . | CASSPPDYSGGELFF | TGTGCCAGCAGCCCGCCGGACTATTCGGGCGGGGAGCTGTTTTTT
TRBJ2-3 | . | TRBV9 | . | CASSVGFMGGDTQYF | TGTGCCAGCAGCGTAGGCTTCATGGGGGGAGATACGCAGTATTTT
TRBJ1-1 | . | TRBV27 | TRBD1 | CASSTLQGAHDTEAFF | TGTGCCAGCAGCACTCTCCAGGGGGCGCATGACACTGAAGCTTTCTTT
TRBJ1-6 | . | TRBV19 | . | CASRRGGSPLHF | TGTGCCAGTCGGAGAGGAGGTTCACCCCTCCACTTT
TRBJ1-2 | few | TRBV5-6 | . | CASSSGTWGYTF | TGTGCCAGCAGCTCAGGGACCTGGGGCTACACCTTC
TRBJ1-6 | . | TRBV27 | . | CASSRSSYNSPLHF | TGTGCCAGCAGTAGGAGCTCCTATAATTCACCCCTCCACTTT
TRBJ2-3 | . | TRBV30 | . | CAWSVRGGMQAYDTQYF | TGTGCCTGGAGTGTACGGGGAGGCATGCAAGCTTATGATACGCAGTATTTT
TRBJ1-1 | . | TRBV5-6 | . | CASRGGRVSEAFF | TGTGCCAGCAGGGGGGGGAGGGTCTCTGAAGCTTTCTTT
TRBJ1-1 | . | TRBV29-1 | TRBD1 | CRGDRGASTEAFF | TGCAGAGGGGACAGGGGCGCCTCAACTGAAGCTTTCTTT
TRBJ2-5 | . | TRBV6-1 | . | CASGTTGEGSETQYF | TGTGCCAGCGGAACGACAGGGGAGGGATCAGAGACCCAGTACTTC
TRBJ1-3 | . | TRBV2 | TRBD1 | CASIPDRASGNTIYF | TGTGCCAGCATTCCGGACAGGGCTTCTGGAAACACCATATATTTT